The rows below give T cell receptor beta chains drawn from one sample of a study of cytomegalovirus exposure and HLA in healthy donors. The table came from immunoSEQ multiplex PCR; TCRdb's copy has only in-frame clones and leaves some out. Of over 55,000 clones in the sample, around nine tenths were seen once. The sample consisted of PBMCs. The receptors originated from a man aged 18 to 30 in good health and CMV-seronegative. CDR3s include the opening cysteine and the closing phenylalanine or tryptophan. Each record gives: D gene, V gene, J gene, CDR3 length, clone size, CDR3 protein, CDR3 DNA. A D gene is named only where the DNA matches it firmly. Clone size is not always given. Where it is, it says once, few, many or a class for expanded clones.

D: TRBD2; V: TRBV6-5; J: TRBJ2-7; length: 14; size: NA; CDR3: CASSPSGRTYEQYF; DNA: TGTGCCAGCAGCCCTAGCGGGCGCACCTACGAGCAGTACTTC
D: NA; V: TRBV28; J: TRBJ2-7; length: 14; size: NA; CDR3: CASSPPGQSYEQYF; DNA: TGTGCCAGCAGTCCACCGGGACAATCCTACGAGCAGTACTTC
D: NA; V: TRBV23-1; J: TRBJ1-5; length: 15; size: NA; CDR3: CASSPPLVVGSPQHF; DNA: TGCGCCAGCAGTCCCCCGCTAGTTGTCGGATCGCCCCAGCATTTT
D: NA; V: TRBV2; J: TRBJ2-1; length: 12; size: NA; CDR3: CASMFEANEQFF; DNA: TGTGCCAGCATGTTTGAGGCCAATGAGCAGTTCTTC
D: NA; V: TRBV6-1; J: TRBJ1-3; length: 13; size: NA; CDR3: CASSELLGNTIYF; DNA: TGTGCCAGCAGTGAACTACTTGGAAACACCATATATTTT
D: NA; V: TRBV7-9; J: TRBJ2-3; length: 13; size: NA; CDR3: CASSTDYTDTQYF; DNA: TGTGCCAGCAGCACCGACTACACAGATACGCAGTATTTT
D: NA; V: TRBV7-6; J: TRBJ2-3; length: 14; size: NA; CDR3: CASSSPPTRNTQYF; DNA: TGTGCCAGCAGCTCCCCTCCAACTAGGAATACGCAGTATTTT
D: TRBD2; V: TRBV5-1; J: TRBJ2-1; length: 19; size: NA; CDR3: CASSAGLAGGPISWDEQFF; DNA: TGCGCCAGCAGCGCAGGACTAGCGGGAGGGCCTATATCCTGGGATGAGCAGTTCTTC
D: TRBD1; V: TRBV4-2; J: TRBJ1-1; length: 14; size: NA; CDR3: CASSQAGGNTEAFF; DNA: TGTGCCAGCAGCCAAGCAGGGGGGAACACTGAAGCTTTCTTT
D: NA; V: TRBV7-2; J: TRBJ2-7; length: 15; size: once; CDR3: CASSLAPSSSYEQYF; DNA: TGTGCCAGCAGCTTAGCCCCGTCTAGCTCCTACGAGCAGTACTTC
D: NA; V: TRBV5-4; J: TRBJ1-1; length: 14; size: NA; CDR3: CAGGRAGVNTEAFF; DNA: TGTGCTGGTGGAAGGGCGGGGGTGAACACTGAAGCTTTCTTT
D: NA; V: TRBV7-9; J: TRBJ1-1; length: 15; size: NA; CDR3: CASSLASRGNTEAFF; DNA: TGTGCCAGCAGCTTAGCGAGCAGGGGGAACACTGAAGCTTTCTTT
D: NA; V: TRBV20-1; J: TRBJ2-7; length: 11; size: NA; CDR3: CSAHYEPEQYF; DNA: TGCAGTGCCCACTATGAGCCTGAGCAGTACTTC